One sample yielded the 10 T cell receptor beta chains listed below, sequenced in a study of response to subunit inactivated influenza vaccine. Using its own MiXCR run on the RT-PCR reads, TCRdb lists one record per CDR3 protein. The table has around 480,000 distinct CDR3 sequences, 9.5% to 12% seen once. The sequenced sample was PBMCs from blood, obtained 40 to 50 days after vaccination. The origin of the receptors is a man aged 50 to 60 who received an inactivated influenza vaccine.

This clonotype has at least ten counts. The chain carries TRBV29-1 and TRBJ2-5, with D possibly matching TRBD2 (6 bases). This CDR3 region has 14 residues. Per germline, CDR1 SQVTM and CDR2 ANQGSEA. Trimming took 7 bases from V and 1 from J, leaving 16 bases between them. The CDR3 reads CSGEVRLGQETQYF. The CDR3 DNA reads TGCAGCGGAGAAGTTAGACTAGGCCAAGAGACCCAGTACTTC.

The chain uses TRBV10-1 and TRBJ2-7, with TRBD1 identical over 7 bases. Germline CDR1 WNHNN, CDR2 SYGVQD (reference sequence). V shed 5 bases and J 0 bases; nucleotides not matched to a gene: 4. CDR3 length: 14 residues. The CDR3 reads CASSMDRYSYEQYF. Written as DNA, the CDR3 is TGCGCCAGCAGTATGGACAGGTACTCCTACGAGCAGTACTTC.

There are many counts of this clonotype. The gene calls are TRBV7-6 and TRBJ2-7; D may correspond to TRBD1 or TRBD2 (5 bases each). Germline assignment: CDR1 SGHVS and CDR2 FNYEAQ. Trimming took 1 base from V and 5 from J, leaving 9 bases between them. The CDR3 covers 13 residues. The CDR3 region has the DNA TGTGCCAGCAGCTTAGGTCGAGGGGACGAGCAGTACTTC. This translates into CASSLGRGDEQYF.

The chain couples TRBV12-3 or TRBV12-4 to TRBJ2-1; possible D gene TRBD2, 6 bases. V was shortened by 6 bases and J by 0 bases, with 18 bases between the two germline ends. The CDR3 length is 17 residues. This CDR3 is CASSQEGGVSSYNEQFF. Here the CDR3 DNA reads TGTGCCAGCAGCCAGGAAGGAGGGGTGAGCTCCTACAATGAGCAGTTCTTC.

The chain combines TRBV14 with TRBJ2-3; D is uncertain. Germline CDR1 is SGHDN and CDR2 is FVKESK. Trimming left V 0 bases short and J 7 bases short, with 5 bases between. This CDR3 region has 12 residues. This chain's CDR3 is CASSQDGNTQYF. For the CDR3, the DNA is TGTGCCAGCAGCCAAGATGGGAATACGCAGTATTTT.

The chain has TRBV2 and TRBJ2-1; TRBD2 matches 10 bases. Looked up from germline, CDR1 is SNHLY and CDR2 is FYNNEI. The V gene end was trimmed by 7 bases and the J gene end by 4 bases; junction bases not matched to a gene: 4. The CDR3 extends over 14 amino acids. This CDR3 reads CASTASGRYNEQFF. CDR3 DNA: TGTGCCAGCACCGCTAGCGGGAGATACAATGAGCAGTTCTTC.

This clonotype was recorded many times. The CDR3 region is CSVAWSGYEQYF. The CDR3 coding sequence is TGCAGCGTTGCCTGGAGTGGCTACGAGCAGTACTTC. This chain uses TRBV29-1 with TRBJ2-7, with D unresolved. The length of the CDR3 is 12 residues. V shed 4 bases and J shed 3 bases, with 10 bases lying between them. The germline gives CDR1 SQVTM, CDR2 ANQGSEA.

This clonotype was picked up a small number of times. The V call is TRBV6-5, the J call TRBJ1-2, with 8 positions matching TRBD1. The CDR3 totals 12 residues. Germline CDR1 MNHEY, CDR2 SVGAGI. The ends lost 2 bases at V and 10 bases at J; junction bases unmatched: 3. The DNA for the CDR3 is TGTGCCAGCAGTTACCAGGGGGCCTCCTACACCTTC. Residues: CASSYQGASYTF.

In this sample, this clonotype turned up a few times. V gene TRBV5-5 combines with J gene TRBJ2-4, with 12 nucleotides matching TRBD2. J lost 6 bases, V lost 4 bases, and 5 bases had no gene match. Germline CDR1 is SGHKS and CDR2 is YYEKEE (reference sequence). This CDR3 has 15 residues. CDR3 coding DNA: TGTGCCAGCAGCCCTAGCGGGAGGGACTTAAACATTCAGTACTTC. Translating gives CASSPSGRDLNIQYF.

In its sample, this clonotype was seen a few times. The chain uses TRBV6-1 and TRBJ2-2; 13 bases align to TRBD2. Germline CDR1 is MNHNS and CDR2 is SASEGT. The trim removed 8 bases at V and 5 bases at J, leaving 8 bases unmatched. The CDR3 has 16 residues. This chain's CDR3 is CASGGLAGVRTGELFF. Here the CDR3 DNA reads TGTGCCAGCGGAGGACTAGCGGGAGTTCGGACCGGGGAGCTGTTTTTT.